This T cell receptor beta chain was obtained from a study of shared clonotypes between healthy human individuals (dated by TCRdb to 2019 to 2021). Regarding the complete study: A couple of women and three men aged 18 to 49 years were included in the cohort. To estimate repertoire size and how much clonotypes are shared between individuals, the study performed deep sequencing of blood TCR repertoires from roughly five healthy adults. Each donor's leukapheresis produced roughly between about 0.85 and 10 billion PBMCs. To increase sequencing depth and limit assay-specific biases, different laboratories used diverse techniques to prepare libraries and sequence TCR repertoires.

The donors were healthy, HIV-negative adults with no recently reported acute infections or vaccinations. All donors were Caucasian adults living in Nashville, Tennessee, USA. In the unsorted samples, 85 million to 100 million PBMCs were counted, and genomic DNA was extracted using the QIAamp DNA Blood Mini kit. Blood was collected by leukapheresis, and PBMCs were isolated by Ficoll-Histopaque density gradient centrifugation and then cryopreserved in liquid nitrogen vapor phase. TCR CDR3 regions were amplified from genomic DNA by multiplex PCR using the deep immunoSEQ assay. Extracted genomic DNA from each cell subset was distributed evenly across all wells of several immunoSEQ 96-well plates, and each plate was treated as a replicate. Each replicate PCR for unsorted PBMC received roughly 300 ng genomic DNA, equal to tens of thousands of T cell genomes. Genomic DNA from unsorted PBMC was sequenced over ten immunoSEQ deep assay plates. The purified libraries were quantified using a Qubit 3.0 fluorometer, sized with a Bioanalyzer 2100, and then quantified again using the KAPA Library Quantification kit. Every immunoSEQ 96-well plate was sequenced on a dedicated single-read 150-cycle Illumina NextSeq 550 flow cell. The authors processed their data as follows. Because the immunoSEQ output included only junctional sequences and no quality scores, the filtering could not be the same as the filtering used for full-length reads. Sequences were annotated with PyIR, a Python wrapper for IgBLAST v1.9, and V/J genes and CDR3 were assigned using IMGT germline references. Reads were filtered out if the reads had weak V/J assignments (E-value above 1e-6), no CDR3, stop codons, out-of-frame junctions, or ambiguous translated residues. V3J clonotypes were defined as sequences sharing the same inferred V gene, J gene, and CDR3 amino acid sequence. Percentage overlap between repertoires was calculated by dividing the number of shared unique clonotypes by the size of the smaller repertoire. Three approaches were used to assess repertoire richness: RTK rarefaction, the Chao1 estimator, and Recon v2.1 estimates of unobserved clonotypes. Drawn from immuneACCESS, this table holds only the in-frame rearrangements with V and J called that TCRdb kept. Clones are partly lost; checked studies trace under half to an unresolved V gene and leave the rest unexplained. That table is the source of V, J and clone size, and D and trimming were worked out from the DNA. Across this sample there are about half a million clones, with 70% to 85% seen only once. The ten biggest clones cover over 9.5% of the sample.

As concerns this clone: It lacks a known antigen. Base qualities are missing; no much larger clone stands one base away.

General study outcomes and caveats: The genetic and exposure-history diversity represented was limited by the small number of donors. Based on pairwise subsampling, the degree of clonotype sharing among donors was expected to be affected by sequencing depth. Only blood was sampled, and tissue TCR repertoires likely differ from those in blood.

Inclusive of the bounding cysteine and phenylalanine, the CDR3 is 15 residues long. The CDR3 DNA has 45 bases and is translated from base 1. V is pared back by 5 bases and J by 2 bases, with 12 bases lying between the germline termini. As encoded in the germline V gene (reference sequence), CDR1 is LNHNV while CDR2 is YYDKDF. Sample: PBMCs. Here the chain combines TRBV15 and TRBJ1-4, with TRBD1 as a weak D call on 6 bases. The clonotype comes from a woman aged 40 to 50 in good health. Some clones in this sample may be carry-over from other donors' samples. The CDR3 here reads CATSLRQVTNEKLFF. The sequence in DNA is TGTGCCACCAGCCTCCGACAGGTCACTAATGAAAAACTGTTTTTT.